This note documents a single T cell receptor beta chain sequence. This clonotype has more than one count but fewer than ten. This receptor's antigen is unknown. No base quality information exists; no much larger clone differs at one position. V is cut by 2 bases and J by 7 bases, and the space between the germline ends is 6 bases. The cysteine opens and the phenylalanine closes a CDR3 of 12 amino acids. The only DNA kept is the CDR3, 36 bases in frame from the first base. CDR1 and CDR2, per the germline V gene (reference sequence), are DFQATT and SNEGSKA. The entry originates in a study of T cells after yellow fever vaccination (dated by TCRdb to about 2019). For the study in its entirety: Libraries from fractions with low cell numbers were prepared with the SMART-Seq v4 Ultra Low Input RNA kit. Two healthy male donors, one aged 18 to 30 and one aged 30 to 40 years, made up the cohort. To follow T-cell clones before and after primary and booster YFV17D yellow fever vaccination, bulk TCR alpha and beta repertoires were sequenced over time. Blood was collected at multiple timepoints before and after primary and secondary immunization, and bulk PBMC replicates and cell subsets were isolated. General study outcomes and caveats: After the booster, most of the clones that had expanded following primary vaccination were detected again (roughly 97% of CD4 and around 90% of CD8), which suggests that memory was broadly maintained. A small fraction of clonotypes appeared in both the CD4 and CD8 compartments, likely as a result of convergent recombination. Only a couple of donors were included in the study, so the extent to which the findings can be generalized is limited. Computational filtering was needed because FACS-sorted repertoires could contain abundant contaminating clonotypes from the bulk population. The secondary T-cell response was found to be weaker but faster than the primary response, with a peak reached on day 5 rather than on day 15.

Read against the paper, the sample's treatment or condition label means: live attenuated yellow fever vaccine strain. PBMCs were isolated from peripheral blood using a standard Ficoll-Paque protocol. Dynabeads CD4 and CD8 positive selection kits were used to isolate the CD4 and CD8 T-cell fractions. TriZol was used to extract RNA from bulk PBMCs, CD4 and CD8 fractions, and dextramer-positive and dextramer-negative fractions. Sequencing took place on an Illumina NovaSeq 6000. TCR cDNA was synthesized by 5'RACE template switching, which introduced a universal primer site and unique molecular identifiers. Priming for cDNA synthesis came from both the TCR alpha and TCR beta constant segments. Library amplification involved two PCR steps, and the second step added sample barcodes and sequencing adapters. Sequencing of libraries was done on Illumina HiSeq 2500 (2x100 bp) or NovaSeq (2x150 bp). The authors' pipeline ran thus. MIGEC handled demultiplexing of reads and collapsing into UMI consensus sequences, while MiXCR performed V(D)J alignment. Vaccine-responding clonotypes were defined with edgeR using replicate PBMC samples, requiring FDR below 0.01 and a log2 fold change above 5 up to day 15. Each bulk clonotype was labeled CD4 or CD8 based on which sequenced repertoire, CD4 or CD8, contained the clonotype at higher abundance. Clones were called with MiXCR by TCRdb after fastp trimmed the public reads at Q25, and only in-frame beta chains were retained. Entries are consolidated by CDR3 protein sequence, retaining the most common genes and DNA. Here the V and J calls rest on TCRdb's processing, not on the authors' analysis. This sample holds about 320,000 distinct CDR3 sequences; about 10% were observed only once. Less than 3.5% of the sample lies in the top ten.

Recombination connected TRBV20-1 to TRBJ1-6; D gene: possibly TRBD1, on 5 matching bases. This TCR was recovered from a man aged 18 to 29 who received the YFV17D yellow fever vaccine. The starting material was CD4+ T cells sorted from PBMCs, obtained 45 days after the yellow fever booster vaccination. The CDR3 protein: CSARRQNSPLHF. The bases read TGCAGTGCTAGACGACAGAATTCACCCCTCCACTTT.